Each of the 17 T cell receptor beta chains below was sequenced from the same sample in a study of tumor-infiltrating lymphocytes in primary liver carcinoma. The tissue used was unsorted bulk material of 20-30 mg. RNA and DNA were co-extracted from it with the AllPrep DNA/RNA mini kit. Using a constant-region primer together with ProtoScript II reverse transcriptase, TCR beta cDNA was made from 500 to 650 ng of total RNA. A slightly modified ARM-PCR protocol with three nested multiplex PCR rounds produced these TCR beta libraries. For roughly 10 cycles apiece, the opening two PCR rounds ran with TRBV1-TRBV30 forward primers and a C-beta reverse primer. One entry per CDR3 protein results from TCRdb running MiXCR on the multiplex PCR reads. This table holds tens of thousands of distinct CDR3 sequences, approximately 74% found once. Source material: liver tumor tissue from sampling region 4. Sample subset: tumor region T4, right-lateral pole. All receptors come from a man aged 35 to 55 with primary liver carcinoma and hepatitis B virus infection.

As regards this clonotype: A much larger clone sits a single nucleotide away, making a read error possible. The chain is built from TRBV4-1 and TRBJ2-5, with 7 bases that match TRBD1. CDR3 length: 18 residues. Germline V gene data show CDR1 as MGHRA and CDR2 as YSYEKL. CDR3 in amino acids: CASSQTQQGPRSQETQHF. In DNA form, the CDR3 reads TGCGCCAGCAGCCAAACGCAACAGGGGCCGAGGTCCCAAGAGACCCAGCACTTC.

In the case of this clonotype: An end of the junction does not agree with germline; a read error may underlie this. The chain is built from TRBV29-1 and TRBJ2-5, with D hard to call. The CDR3 totals 14 residues. Germline lookup yields CDR1 SQVTM and CDR2 ANQGSEA. Here the CDR3 reads CSVEDVGQGETRYF. The CDR3 coding sequence is TGCAGCGTTGAAGATGTCGGGCAAGGAGAGACCCGGTACTTC.

This clonotype was observed many times. CDR3 nucleotide sequence: TGTGCCAGCAGGGTGACAGCCATGAACACCGGGGAGCTGTTTTTT. It is translated as CASRVTAMNTGELFF. The chain uses TRBV6-5 and TRBJ2-2; possible D gene TRBD1, 5 bases. The ends were cut back, 6 bases at V and 1 base at J, with 12 bases in the middle. The CDR3 extends over 15 amino acids. Per germline, CDR1 MNHEY and CDR2 SVGAGI.

Regarding this clonotype: This is likely a read error, given that the CDR3 carries no conserved phenylalanine or tryptophan at its end. This chain uses TRBV7-9 with TRBJ1-5, with no clear D. V was shortened by 6 bases and J by 2 bases, with 8 bases between the two germline ends. Germline CDR1 is SEHNR and CDR2 is FQNEAQ (reference sequence). CDR3 size: 13 residues. The CDR3 region is CASSREGNQPQHS. CDR3 sequence (DNA): TGTGCCAGCAGTCGGGAGGGCAATCAGCCCCAGCATTCT.

Worth noting for this clonotype: A single base separates this from a much larger clone, so it may be a read error. The chain employs TRBV11-2 and TRBJ2-5; 7 positions match TRBD1. The CDR3 spans 16 residues. Germline loops: CDR1 SGHAT, CDR2 FQNNGV. The CDR3 spells CASSQTPGRGRGTQCF. The DNA for the CDR3 is TGTGCCAGCAGCCAAACTCCTGGCAGGGGGAGAGGGACCCAGTGCTTC.

Turning to this clonotype: One end of the junction fails to match germline, which may point to a read error. The chain recombines TRBV6-5 with TRBJ2-7; D is perhaps TRBD1 (8 bases). Germline loops: CDR1 MNHEY, CDR2 SVGAGI. This CDR3 comprises 11 residues. In DNA, the CDR3 is TGCGCCAGCCCACAGGGGGGGGAGCAGTACTTC. Translation gives CASPQGGEQYF.

On this clonotype: It may be a read error: a sequence one base away is much more abundant. The CDR3 carries no conserved terminal phenylalanine or tryptophan, so it likely arises from a read error. The chain combines TRBV2 with TRBJ2-7, with D tentatively TRBD2 (5 bases). V lost 3 bases and J 3 bases, leaving 6 bases between the germline ends. CDR3 size: 12 residues. CDR1 is SNHLY and CDR2 is FYNNEI in the germline V gene. The CDR3 bases are TGTGCCAGCAGTGATGCGGGCTACGAGCAGTACCTC. This codes for CASSDAGYEQYL.

This clonotype was detected only once. One base away lies a much larger clone, so this may be a sequencing read error. V gene TRBV12-3 or TRBV12-4 combines with J gene TRBJ1-1; D is unresolved. The CDR3 consists of 12 residues. CDR3 nucleotides: TGTACCAGCAGTTTAGACGGGTCTGAAGCTTTCTTT. As protein: CTSSLDGSEAFF.

Notes on this clonotype: One junction end disagrees with the germline gene, perhaps due to a read error. This chain uses TRBV6-6 with TRBJ2-7; D is ambiguous. The CDR3 totals 14 residues. Germline V CDR1 and CDR2: MNHNY, SVGAGI (reference sequence). CDR3 in amino acids: CTSSYTGSPYEQYF. The CDR3 DNA reads TGTACCAGCAGTTACACCGGAAGCCCCTACGAGCAGTACTTC.

The count of this clonotype is one. No conserved phenylalanine or tryptophan is present at the end of the CDR3, so a read error is the likely explanation. The CDR3 region is CASSLWTGLAGANVLTL. CDR3 coding DNA: TGTGCCAGCAGCCTATGGACAGGGCTTGCTGGGGCCAACGTCCTGACTTTA. The rearrangement joins TRBV5-5 to TRBJ2-6; 8 positions agree with TRBD1. V trimming: 4 bases; J trimming: 2 bases; junction bases outside the gene matches: 8. The CDR3 runs 17 residues. Germline V gene sequence: CDR1 SGHKS, CDR2 YYEKEE (reference sequence).

The DNA of the CDR3 is TGTGCCAGCACATCCGGCGGGGCTGGGGCCAACGTCCTGACTTTC. Its translation is CASTSGGAGANVLTF. V is TRBV9 and J is TRBJ2-6; tentatively, D is TRBD2 (6 bases). The CDR3 runs 15 residues. Germline loops: CDR1 SGDLS, CDR2 YYNGEE. V was cut by 6 bases and J by 2 bases, with 12 bases left in between.

In the case of this clonotype: A junction boundary mismatches the germline segment, possibly from a read error. The rearrangement joins TRBV11-2 to TRBJ2-1; D is unclear. CDR1 and CDR2 (germline): SGHAT, FQNNGV. The CDR3 spans 14 residues. The DNA for the CDR3 is TGTGCCAGCATCTTATACCGGCTAGTTAGTGATCAGTGCTTC. Protein: CASILYRLVSDQCF.

For this clonotype: Mismatch with germline at one junction end may stem from a read error. This chain uses TRBV4-3 with TRBJ1-2, with no clear D. Looked up from germline, CDR1 is LGHNA and CDR2 is YSLEER. The CDR3 has 14 residues. The CDR3 bases are TGCGCCTGCAGCCAAGATCTAGTGTTGGGGGGCTACACCTTC. It translates to CACSQDLVLGGYTF.

Worth noting for this clonotype: A read error may produce the germline difference seen at one junction end. The chain carries TRBV7-9 and TRBJ2-7; 9 positions agree with TRBD2. The CDR3 has 16 amino acids. The germline V gene encodes CDR1 SEHNR and CDR2 FQNEAQ (reference sequence). This chain's CDR3 is CVSSAPGLAEPYEQYF. CDR3 nucleotides: TGTGTCAGCAGCGCGCCGGGACTAGCAGAACCCTACGAGCAGTACTTC.

As regards this clonotype: One base away lies a much larger clone, so this may be a sequencing read error. The chain combines TRBV7-9 with TRBJ2-3, with D perhaps matching TRBD2 (5 bases). The germline gives CDR1 SEHNR, CDR2 FQNEAQ (reference sequence). This CDR3 has 15 amino acids. The CDR3 is CASSPGGPSTDMQYF. CDR3 DNA: TGTGCCAGCAGCCCCGGCGGGCCTAGCACAGATATGCAGTATTTT.

A remark on this clonotype: This may arise from a read error, as a much more abundant clone is one base away. The rearrangement joins TRBV29-1 to TRBJ2-2, with D unclear. This CDR3 spans 14 amino acids. Germline V gives CDR1 SQVTM, CDR2 ANQGSEA. Trimming shortened V by 5 bases and J by 1 base, and 11 bases separated the two germline ends. CDR3 sequence reads: CSVSGPWNTGELFF. CDR3 in DNA: TGCAGCGTTTCCGGGCCGTGGAACACCGGGGAGCTGTTTTTT.

On this clonotype: One end of the junction does not line up with germline, which may come from a read error. CDR3 in DNA: TGCGCCAGCAGATTAGCACGGCGGACTAGCGGGCACTTTACCTACGTGCAGTACTTC. This gives the protein CASRLARRTSGHFTYVQYF. This chain links TRBV11-2 with TRBJ2-7; TRBD2 matches at 11 bases. This CDR3 comprises 19 residues. Per the germline V gene, CDR1 is SGHAT and CDR2 is FQNNGV.